The 14 T cell receptor beta chains given below trace back to one sample, sequenced in a study of naive and memory T cell subsets. Four PCR rounds used nested alpha and beta constant region primers plus the SP2 primer. TCRdb redid the calling of the 5' RACE reads with MiXCR, one entry per CDR3 protein. The data show roughly 56,000 distinct CDR3 sequences, more than 7% seen once. An oligonucleotide containing a UMI was ligated to the 3' end of TCR cDNA. These receptors came from a male donor in good health.

This clonotype has a count of ten or more. The V call is TRBV5-1, the J call TRBJ2-1, with D uncertain. From germline, CDR1 is SGHRS and CDR2 YFSETQ. V lost 4 bases to trimming and J lost 7 bases, with 9 bases between them. The CDR3 runs to 12 residues. CDR3 nucleotide sequence: TGCGCCAGCAGCCCCGACGGGAATGAGCAGTTCTTC. Encoded protein: CASSPDGNEQFF.

This clonotype was counted only a few times. Here the CDR3 reads CSVLQDNYGYTF. The CDR3 DNA reads as TGCAGCGTTCTACAGGATAACTATGGCTACACCTTC. This sequence joins TRBV29-1 and TRBJ1-2, with D perhaps matching TRBD1 (5 bases). This CDR3 is built from 12 residues. Germline V lookup: CDR1 SQVTM, CDR2 ANQGSEA. Trimming removed 5 bases from V and 1 base from J, with 8 bases in between.

This clonotype was counted a few times. This sequence joins TRBV6-6 and TRBJ1-3, with D tentatively TRBD1 (5 bases). The CDR3 runs to 14 residues. Germline loops: CDR1 MNHNY, CDR2 SVGAGI (reference sequence). V lost 8 bases to trimming and J lost 0 bases, with 11 bases between them. The CDR3 here is CASGAGYSGNTIYF. CDR3 DNA: TGTGCCAGCGGGGCCGGCTACTCTGGAAACACCATATATTTT.

This clonotype showed up just a few times. The genes are TRBV20-1 and TRBJ2-2; the match to TRBD2 covers 8 bases. V lost 0 bases and J lost 0; bases outside the gene matches: 9. The germline gives CDR1 DFQATT, CDR2 SNEGSKA (reference sequence). CDR3 length: 18 residues. The CDR3 here is CSARDPSGGAANTGELFF. The CDR3 DNA reads as TGCAGTGCTAGAGATCCAAGCGGGGGCGCCGCGAACACCGGGGAGCTGTTTTTT.

This clonotype was observed many times. The chain is built from TRBV10-3 and TRBJ2-7; D possibly corresponds to TRBD1 (6 bases). V lost 8 bases, J lost 2 bases, and 22 bases lay in between. Germline CDR1 is ENHRY and CDR2 is SYGVKD. This CDR3 spans 16 amino acids. As DNA, the CDR3 is TGTGCCATCCCAACCGGACAGCAAACTATTCCCTACGAGCAGTACTTC. As protein: CAIPTGQQTIPYEQYF.

This chain joins TRBV19 and TRBJ1-2; D gene unclear. The CDR3 has 13 amino acids. V shed 0 bases and J shed 1 base, with 3 bases lying between them. Per the germline V gene, CDR1 is LNHDA and CDR2 is SQIVND (reference sequence). CDR3 sequence (DNA): TGTGCCAGTAGTATAGAGAGTAACTATGGCTACACCTTC. It codes for CASSIESNYGYTF.

Here the CDR3 DNA reads TGCAGTGCCGAAGAACCGGGACTAGCGGGGGCCCTTGCGTACGAGCAGTACTTC. Translated: CSAEEPGLAGALAYEQYF. This sequence joins TRBV20-1 and TRBJ2-7; TRBD2 aligns across 14 bases. V was pared by 6 bases and J by 4 bases, with 17 bases of the junction left unmatched. The CDR3 is 18 residues long. CDR1 is DFQATT, CDR2 SNEGSKA, per germline (reference sequence).

This clonotype appeared many times. The chain joins TRBV12-3 or TRBV12-4 to TRBJ2-3; 11 bases are a match to TRBD2. Unmatched junction bases numbered 13, after V lost 5 bases and J lost 6 bases. CDR3 length equals 17 residues. The CDR3 DNA follows: TGTGCCAGCAGTCCCCTCGGTGACGGGACTAGCGGTGATACGCAGTATTTT. It is translated as CASSPLGDGTSGDTQYF.

This clonotype was picked up a small number of times. This sequence joins TRBV12-3 or TRBV12-4 and TRBJ2-4, with a weak D call TRBD2 (5 bases). The CDR3 length is 14 residues. V lost 2 bases to trimming and J lost 6 bases, with 11 bases between them. The CDR3 DNA is TGTGCCAGCAGTTTAATGGCTGCGGGAAACATTCAGTACTTC. This sequence encodes CASSLMAAGNIQYF.

This clonotype was detected ten times or more. The V gene is TRBV6-5, the J gene TRBJ2-6, with D possibly matching TRBD2 (5 bases). Germline loops: CDR1 MNHEY, CDR2 SVGAGI. The V gene lost 3 bases and the J gene lost 2 bases, with 11 bases spanning the gap. This CDR3 spans 16 amino acids. Written as DNA, the CDR3 is TGTGCCAGCAGTTATCCCGGGGAAACTGGGGCCAACGTCCTGACTTTC. This translates into CASSYPGETGANVLTF.

This clonotype was observed at least ten times. The chain is built from TRBV11-2 and TRBJ2-1; D call uncertain. CDR1 is SGHAT and CDR2 is FQNNGV in the germline V gene. V shed 1 base and J shed 4 bases, with 14 bases lying between them. This CDR3 region has 16 residues. This CDR3 is CASSLGPAETYNEQFF. For the CDR3, the DNA is TGTGCCAGCAGCTTAGGTCCCGCGGAGACTTACAATGAGCAGTTCTTC.

This clonotype was recorded at least ten times. The chain employs TRBV5-1 and TRBJ1-3; TRBD1 is a possible D gene (5 bases). Trimming removed 0 bases from V and 2 bases from J, with 6 bases in between. CDR3 size: 14 residues. Germline V gene data show CDR1 as SGHRS and CDR2 as YFSETQ. This chain's CDR3 is CASSLAGTGNTIYF. In nucleotides, the CDR3 is TGCGCCAGCAGCTTGGCAGGGACTGGAAACACCATATATTTT.

This clonotype was picked up many times. V usage is TRBV6-1 and J usage is TRBJ2-4; maybe TRBD1 (7 bases). The CDR3 loop spans 20 amino acids. V lost 1 base and J 3 bases, leaving 25 bases between the germline ends. Germline CDR1 MNHNS, CDR2 SASEGT. The DNA of the CDR3 is TGTGCCAGCAGTGAAGAGGAGGGGCAGGGGGTCAGCCGGGTCAAAAACATTCAGTACTTC. Its translation: CASSEEEGQGVSRVKNIQYF.

This clonotype was counted at least ten times. The chain is built from TRBV20-1 and TRBJ2-7, with 11 bases fitting TRBD2. The CDR3 has 14 residues. Germline V gene data show CDR1 as DFQATT and CDR2 as SNEGSKA (reference sequence). Trimming at V came to 6 bases and at J to 0 bases, leaving 4 bases not matched to a gene. CDR3 sequence: CSARTSGSSYEQYF. In DNA, the CDR3 is TGCAGTGCCCGGACTAGCGGGTCCTCCTACGAGCAGTACTTC.